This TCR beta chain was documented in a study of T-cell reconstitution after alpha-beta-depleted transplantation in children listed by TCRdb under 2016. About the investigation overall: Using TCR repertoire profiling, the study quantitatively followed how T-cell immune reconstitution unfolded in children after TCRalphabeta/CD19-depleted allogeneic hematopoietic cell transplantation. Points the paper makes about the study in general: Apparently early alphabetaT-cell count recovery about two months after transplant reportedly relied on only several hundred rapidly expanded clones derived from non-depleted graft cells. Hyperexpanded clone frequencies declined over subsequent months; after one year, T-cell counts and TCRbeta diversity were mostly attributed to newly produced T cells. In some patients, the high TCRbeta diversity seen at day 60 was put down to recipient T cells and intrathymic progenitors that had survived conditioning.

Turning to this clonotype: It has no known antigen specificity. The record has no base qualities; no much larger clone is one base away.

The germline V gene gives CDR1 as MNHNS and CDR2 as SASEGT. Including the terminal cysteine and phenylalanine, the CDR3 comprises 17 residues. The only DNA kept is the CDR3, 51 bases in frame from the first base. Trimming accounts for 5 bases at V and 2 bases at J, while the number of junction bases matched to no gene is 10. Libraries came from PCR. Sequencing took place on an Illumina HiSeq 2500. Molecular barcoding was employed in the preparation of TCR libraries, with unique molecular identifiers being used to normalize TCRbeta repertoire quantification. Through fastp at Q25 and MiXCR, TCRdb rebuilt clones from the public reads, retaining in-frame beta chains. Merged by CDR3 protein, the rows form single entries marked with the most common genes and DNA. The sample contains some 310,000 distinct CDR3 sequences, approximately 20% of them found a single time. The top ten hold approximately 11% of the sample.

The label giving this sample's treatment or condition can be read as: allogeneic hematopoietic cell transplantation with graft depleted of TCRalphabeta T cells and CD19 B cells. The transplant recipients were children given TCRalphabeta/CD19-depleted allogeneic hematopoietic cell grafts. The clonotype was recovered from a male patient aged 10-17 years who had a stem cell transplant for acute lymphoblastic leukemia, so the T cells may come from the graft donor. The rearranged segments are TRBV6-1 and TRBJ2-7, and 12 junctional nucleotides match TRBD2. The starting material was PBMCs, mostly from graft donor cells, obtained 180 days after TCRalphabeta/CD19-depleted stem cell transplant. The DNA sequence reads TGTGCCAGCAGTCCGCCCCCGGGACTAGCGGGCGCCTACGAGCAGTACTTC. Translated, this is CASSPPPGLAGAYEQYF.